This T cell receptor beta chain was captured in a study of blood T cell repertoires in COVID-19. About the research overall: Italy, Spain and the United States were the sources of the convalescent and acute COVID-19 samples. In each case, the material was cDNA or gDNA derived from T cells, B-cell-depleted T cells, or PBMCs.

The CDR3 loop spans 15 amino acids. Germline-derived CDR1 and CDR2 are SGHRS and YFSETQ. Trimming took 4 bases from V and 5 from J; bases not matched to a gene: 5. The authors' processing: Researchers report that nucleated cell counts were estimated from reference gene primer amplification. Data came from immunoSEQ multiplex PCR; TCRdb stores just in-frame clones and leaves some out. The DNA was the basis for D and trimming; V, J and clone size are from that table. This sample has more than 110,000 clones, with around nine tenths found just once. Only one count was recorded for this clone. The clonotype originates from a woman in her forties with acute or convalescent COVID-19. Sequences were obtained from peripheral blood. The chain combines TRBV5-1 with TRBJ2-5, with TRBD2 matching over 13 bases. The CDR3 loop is CASSLLAGGLETQYF. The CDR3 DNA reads TGCGCCAGCAGCCTACTAGCGGGGGGGCTCGAGACCCAGTACTTC.